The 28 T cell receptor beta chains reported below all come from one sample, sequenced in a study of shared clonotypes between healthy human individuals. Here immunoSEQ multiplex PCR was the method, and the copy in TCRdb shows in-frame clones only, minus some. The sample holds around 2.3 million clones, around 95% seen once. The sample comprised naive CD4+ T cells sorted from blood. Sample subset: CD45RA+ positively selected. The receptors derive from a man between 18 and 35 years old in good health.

The CDR3 DNA sequence: TGTGCCAGCAGCGCGGGCTCCTACGAGCAGTACTTC. Protein: CASSAGSYEQYF. The chain uses TRBV5-5 and TRBJ2-7, with D maybe TRBD2 (5 bases). V was trimmed by 4 bases and J by 0 bases, leaving 5 bases between them. Germline lookup yields CDR1 SGHKS and CDR2 YYEKEE (reference sequence). This CDR3 is 12 amino acids long.

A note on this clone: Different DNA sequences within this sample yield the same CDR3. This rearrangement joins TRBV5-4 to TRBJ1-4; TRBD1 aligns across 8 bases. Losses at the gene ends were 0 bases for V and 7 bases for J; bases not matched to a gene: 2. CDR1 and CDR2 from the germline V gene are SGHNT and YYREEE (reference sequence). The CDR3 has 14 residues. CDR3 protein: CASSLGQGFEKLFF. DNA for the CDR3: TGTGCCAGCAGCTTGGGACAGGGGTTTGAAAAACTGTTTTTT.

This CDR3 reads CASSLAGLAGRAYNEQFF. The CDR3 DNA is TGTGCCAGCAGCTTAGCGGGACTAGCGGGAAGGGCCTACAATGAGCAGTTCTTC. The V and J genes are TRBV13 and TRBJ2-1; 13 positions agree with TRBD2. Trimming at V came to 1 base and at J to 2 bases, leaving 5 bases not matched to a gene. Per germline, CDR1 PRHDT and CDR2 FYEKMQ (reference sequence). CDR3 length equals 18 residues.

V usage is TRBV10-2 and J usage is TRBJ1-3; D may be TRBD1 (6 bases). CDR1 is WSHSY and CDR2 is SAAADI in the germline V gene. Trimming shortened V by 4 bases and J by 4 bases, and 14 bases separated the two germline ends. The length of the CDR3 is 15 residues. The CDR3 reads CASSGDRDIGNTIYF. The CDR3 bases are TGCGCCAGCAGTGGAGACCGGGACATCGGAAACACCATATATTTT.

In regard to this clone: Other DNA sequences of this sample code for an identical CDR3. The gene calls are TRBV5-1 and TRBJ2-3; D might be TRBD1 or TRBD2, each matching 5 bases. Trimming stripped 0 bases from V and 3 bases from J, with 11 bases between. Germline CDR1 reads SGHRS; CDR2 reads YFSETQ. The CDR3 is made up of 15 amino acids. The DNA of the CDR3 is TGCGCCAGCAGCTTGGTGGGGACGGGGACAGATACGCAGTATTTT. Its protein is CASSLVGTGTDTQYF. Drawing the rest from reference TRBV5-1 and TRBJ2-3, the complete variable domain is KAGVTQTPRYLIKTRGQQVTLSCSPISGHRSVSWYQQTPGQGLQFLFEYFSETQRNKGNFPGRFSGRQFSNSRSEMNVSTLELGDSALYLCASSLVGTGTDTQYFGPGTRLTVL.

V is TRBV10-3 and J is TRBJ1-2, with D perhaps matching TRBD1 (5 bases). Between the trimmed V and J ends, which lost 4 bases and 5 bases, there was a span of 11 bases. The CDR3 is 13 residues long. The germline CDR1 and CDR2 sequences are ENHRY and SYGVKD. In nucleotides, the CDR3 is TGTGCCATCAGTGGGTCAGGGCCTTATGGCTACACCTTC. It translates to CAISGSGPYGYTF.

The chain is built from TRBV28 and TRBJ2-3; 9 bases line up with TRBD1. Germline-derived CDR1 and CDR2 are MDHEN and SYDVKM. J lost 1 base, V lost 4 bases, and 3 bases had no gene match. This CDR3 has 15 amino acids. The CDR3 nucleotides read TGTGCCAGCAGTTACAGGGGGCCTGGCACAGATACGCAGTATTTT. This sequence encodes CASSYRGPGTDTQYF.

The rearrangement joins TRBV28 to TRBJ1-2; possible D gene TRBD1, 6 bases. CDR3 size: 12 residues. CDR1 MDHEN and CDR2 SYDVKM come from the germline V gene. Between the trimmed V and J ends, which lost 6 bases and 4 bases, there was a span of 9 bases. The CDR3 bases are TGTGCCAGCAGGTCACAGGGCTATGGCTACACCTTC. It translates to CASRSQGYGYTF.

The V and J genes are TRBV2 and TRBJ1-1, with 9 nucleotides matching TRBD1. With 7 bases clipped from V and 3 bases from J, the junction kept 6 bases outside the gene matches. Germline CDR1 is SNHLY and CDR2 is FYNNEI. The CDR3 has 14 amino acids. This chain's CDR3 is CASMDRGGDTEAFF. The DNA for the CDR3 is TGTGCCAGCATGGACAGGGGCGGGGACACTGAAGCTTTCTTT.

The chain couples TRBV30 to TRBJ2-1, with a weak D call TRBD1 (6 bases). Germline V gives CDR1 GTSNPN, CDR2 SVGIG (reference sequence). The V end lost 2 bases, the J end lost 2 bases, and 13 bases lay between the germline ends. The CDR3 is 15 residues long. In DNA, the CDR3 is TGTGCCTGGAGTCCCGCCTGGGGGCCCTACAATGAGCAGTTCTTC. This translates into CAWSPAWGPYNEQFF.

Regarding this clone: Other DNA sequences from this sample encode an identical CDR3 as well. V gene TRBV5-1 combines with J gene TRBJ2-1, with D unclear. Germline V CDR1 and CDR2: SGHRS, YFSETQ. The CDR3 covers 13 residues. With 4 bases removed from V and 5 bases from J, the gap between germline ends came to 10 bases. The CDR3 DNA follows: TGCGCCAGCAGCCTTGGGATTGACAATGAGCAGTTCTTC. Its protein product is CASSLGIDNEQFF.

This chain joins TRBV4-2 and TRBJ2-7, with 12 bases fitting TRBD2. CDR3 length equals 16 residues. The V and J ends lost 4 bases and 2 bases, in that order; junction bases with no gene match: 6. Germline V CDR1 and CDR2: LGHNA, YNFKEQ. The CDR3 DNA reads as TGTGCCAGCAGCCGAACACGGACTAGCGGGACCTACGAGCAGTACTTC. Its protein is CASSRTRTSGTYEQYF.

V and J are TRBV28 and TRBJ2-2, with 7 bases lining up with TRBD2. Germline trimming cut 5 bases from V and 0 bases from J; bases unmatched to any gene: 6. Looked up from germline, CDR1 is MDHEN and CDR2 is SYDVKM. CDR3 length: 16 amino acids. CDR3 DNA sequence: TGTGCCAGCAGTACCAGCGGGGTCTCGAACACCGGGGAGCTGTTTTTT. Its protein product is CASSTSGVSNTGELFF.

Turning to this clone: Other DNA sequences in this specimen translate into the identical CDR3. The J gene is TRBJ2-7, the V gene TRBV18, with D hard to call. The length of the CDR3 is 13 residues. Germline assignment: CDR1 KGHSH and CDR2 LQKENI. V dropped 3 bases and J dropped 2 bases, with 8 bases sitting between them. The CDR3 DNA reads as TGTGCCAGCTCACCTACGGCGACCTACGAGCAGTACTTC. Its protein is CASSPTATYEQYF.

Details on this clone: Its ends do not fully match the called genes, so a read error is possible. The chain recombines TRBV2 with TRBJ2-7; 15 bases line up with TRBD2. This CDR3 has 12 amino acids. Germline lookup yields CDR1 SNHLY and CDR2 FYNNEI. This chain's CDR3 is CASGTSGRIADF. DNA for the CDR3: TGTGCCAGCGGGACTAGCGGGAGGATCGCGGACTTC.

CDR3 sequence reads: CASSPTGTVNTEAFF. CDR3 DNA: TGTGCCAGCAGCCCTACCGGGACGGTGAACACTGAAGCTTTCTTT. The rearrangement joins TRBV7-8 to TRBJ1-1; TRBD1 is a possible D gene (5 bases). Germline V gene lookup returns CDR1 SGHVS and CDR2 FQNEAQ. The CDR3 consists of 15 residues. V gave up 5 bases and J gave up 0 bases, with 13 bases separating them.

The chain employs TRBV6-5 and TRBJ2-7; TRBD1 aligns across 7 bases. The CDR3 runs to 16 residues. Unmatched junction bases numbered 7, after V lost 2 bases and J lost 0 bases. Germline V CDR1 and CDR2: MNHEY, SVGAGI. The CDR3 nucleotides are TGTGCCAGCAGTTACACTGACAGGGCCTCCTCCTACGAGCAGTACTTC. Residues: CASSYTDRASSYEQYF.

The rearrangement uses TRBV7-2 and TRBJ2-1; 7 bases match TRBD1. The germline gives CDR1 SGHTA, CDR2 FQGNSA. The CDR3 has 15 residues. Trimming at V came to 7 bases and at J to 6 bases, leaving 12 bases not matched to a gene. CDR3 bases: TGTGCCAGCACCTCTGAGACAGGGTGGGCCAATGAGCAGTTCTTC. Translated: CASTSETGWANEQFF.

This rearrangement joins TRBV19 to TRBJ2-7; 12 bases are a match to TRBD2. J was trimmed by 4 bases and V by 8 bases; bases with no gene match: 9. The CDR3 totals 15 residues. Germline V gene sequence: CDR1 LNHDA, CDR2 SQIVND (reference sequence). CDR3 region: CASYPTSGSIYEQYF. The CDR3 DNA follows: TGTGCCAGTTACCCGACTAGCGGGAGTATTTACGAGCAGTACTTC. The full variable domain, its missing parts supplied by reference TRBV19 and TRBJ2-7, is DGGITQSPKYLFRKEGQNVTLSCEQNLNHDAMYWYRQDPGQGLRLIYYSQIVNDFQKGDIAEGYSVSREKKESFPLTVTSAQKNPTAFYLCASYPTSGSIYEQYFGPGTRLTVT.

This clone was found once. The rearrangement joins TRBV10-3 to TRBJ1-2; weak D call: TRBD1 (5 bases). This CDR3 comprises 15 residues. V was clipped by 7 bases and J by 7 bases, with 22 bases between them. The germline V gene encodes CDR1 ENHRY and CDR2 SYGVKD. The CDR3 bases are TGTGCCATCACCCCGGACCCCTTCAGGGACGGTGGCTACACCTTC. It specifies CAITPDPFRDGGYTF.

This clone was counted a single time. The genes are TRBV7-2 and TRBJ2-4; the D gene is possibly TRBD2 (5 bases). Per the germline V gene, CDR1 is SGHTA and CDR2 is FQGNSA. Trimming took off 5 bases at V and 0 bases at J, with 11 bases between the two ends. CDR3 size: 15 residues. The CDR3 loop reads CASSARTLAKNIQYF. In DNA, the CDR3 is TGTGCCAGCAGCGCCCGGACTTTAGCCAAAAACATTCAGTACTTC.

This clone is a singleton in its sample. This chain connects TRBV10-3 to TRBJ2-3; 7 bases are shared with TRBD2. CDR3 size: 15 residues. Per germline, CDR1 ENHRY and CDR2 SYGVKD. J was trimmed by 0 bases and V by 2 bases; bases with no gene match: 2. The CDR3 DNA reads TGTGCCATCAGTGAGGGGAGGGGAAGCACAGATACGCAGTATTTT. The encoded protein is CAISEGRGSTDTQYF.

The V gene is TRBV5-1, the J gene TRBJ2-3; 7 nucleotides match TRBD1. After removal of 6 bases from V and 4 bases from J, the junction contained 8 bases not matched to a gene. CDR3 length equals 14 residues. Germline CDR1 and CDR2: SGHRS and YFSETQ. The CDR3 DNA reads TGCGCCAGCAAGACAGGGATTAGCGCAGATACGCAGTATTTT. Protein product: CASKTGISADTQYF. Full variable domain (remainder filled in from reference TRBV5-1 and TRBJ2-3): KAGVTQTPRYLIKTRGQQVTLSCSPISGHRSVSWYQQTPGQGLQFLFEYFSETQRNKGNFPGRFSGRQFSNSRSEMNVSTLELGDSALYLCASKTGISADTQYFGPGTRLTVL.

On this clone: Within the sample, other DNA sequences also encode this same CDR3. Here the CDR3 reads CASSFGERNTGELFF. The DNA for the CDR3 is TGCGCCAGCAGCTTTGGAGAAAGGAACACCGGGGAGCTGTTTTTT. V is TRBV5-1 and J is TRBJ2-2; D call uncertain. The V gene lost 2 bases and the J gene lost 1 base, with 9 bases spanning the gap. CDR3 size: 15 residues. Germline loops: CDR1 SGHRS, CDR2 YFSETQ.

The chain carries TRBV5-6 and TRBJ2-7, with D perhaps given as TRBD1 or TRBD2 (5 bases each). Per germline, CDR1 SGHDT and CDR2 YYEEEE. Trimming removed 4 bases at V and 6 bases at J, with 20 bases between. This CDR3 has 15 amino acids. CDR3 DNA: TGTGCCAGCAGCCCACTAGGCAGGGCCAGTGTCGAGCAGTACTTC. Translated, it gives CASSPLGRASVEQYF.

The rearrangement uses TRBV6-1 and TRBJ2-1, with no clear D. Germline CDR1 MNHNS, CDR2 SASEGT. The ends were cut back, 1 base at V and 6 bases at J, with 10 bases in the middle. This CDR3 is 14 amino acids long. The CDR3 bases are TGTGCCAGCAGTGAAGTTCGCAGTTTCAATGAGCAGTTCTTC. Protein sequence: CASSEVRSFNEQFF.

This chain's CDR3 is CASRGTTGQSYEQYF. CDR3 sequence (DNA): TGTGCCAGCAGGGGTACGACGGGACAGTCCTACGAGCAGTACTTC. The V and J genes are TRBV6-5 and TRBJ2-7; 7 nucleotides agree with TRBD1. The CDR3 contains 15 residues. Germline values: CDR1 MNHEY, CDR2 SVGAGI. With 6 bases clipped from V and 1 base from J, the junction kept 9 bases outside the gene matches.

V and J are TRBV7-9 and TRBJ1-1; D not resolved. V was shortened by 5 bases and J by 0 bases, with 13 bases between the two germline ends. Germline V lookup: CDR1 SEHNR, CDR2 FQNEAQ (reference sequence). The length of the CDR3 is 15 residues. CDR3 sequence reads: CASSPRLGVNTEAFF. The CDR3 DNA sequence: TGTGCCAGCAGCCCACGTTTGGGAGTGAACACTGAAGCTTTCTTT. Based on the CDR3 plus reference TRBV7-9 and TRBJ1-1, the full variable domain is DTGVSQNPRHKITKRGQNVTFRCDPISEHNRLYWYRQTLGQGPEFLTYFQNEAQLEKSRLLSDRFSAERPKGSFSTLEIQRTEQGDSAMYLCASSPRLGVNTEAFFGQGTRLTVV.